This T cell receptor (beta chain) was documented in a study of T cell changes during pregnancy in multiple sclerosis. The CDR3 length is 16 residues. CDR1 and CDR2 (germline): KGHSH, LQKENI. Only in-frame clones appear in the TCRdb table, and some are missing; sequencing was by immunoSEQ multiplex PCR. The data show over 80,000 clones, about nine tenths seen once. Note on this clone: One end of the junction is discordant with germline, which a read error may explain.

The origin of this receptor is a female donor in good health, enrolled as a control in a pregnancy study. This specimen consisted of peripheral blood, obtained in the second trimester of pregnancy. This chain uses TRBV18 with TRBJ2-1; TRBD2 matches 14 bases. In DNA form, the CDR3 reads TGTGCCAGCTCACCAAGGACTAGCGGGAGGCCCAATGAACAGTTCTTC. Protein product: CASSPRTSGRPNEQFF.